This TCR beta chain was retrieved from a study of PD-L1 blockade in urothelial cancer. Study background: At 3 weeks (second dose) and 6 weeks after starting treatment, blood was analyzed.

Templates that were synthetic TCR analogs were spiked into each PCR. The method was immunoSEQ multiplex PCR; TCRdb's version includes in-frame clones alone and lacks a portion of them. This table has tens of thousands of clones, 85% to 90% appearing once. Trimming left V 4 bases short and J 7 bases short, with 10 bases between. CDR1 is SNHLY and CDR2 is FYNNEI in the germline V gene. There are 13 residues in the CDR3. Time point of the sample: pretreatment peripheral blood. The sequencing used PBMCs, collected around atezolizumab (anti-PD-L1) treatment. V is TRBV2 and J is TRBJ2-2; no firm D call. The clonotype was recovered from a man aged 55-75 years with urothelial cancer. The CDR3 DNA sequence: TGTGCCAGCAGTGTTCACGACTTCGGGGAGCTGTTTTTT. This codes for CASSVHDFGELFF. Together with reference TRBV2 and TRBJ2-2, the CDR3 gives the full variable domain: EPEVTQTPSHQVTQMGQEVILRCVPISNHLYFYWYRQILGQKVEFLVSFYNNEISEKSEIFDDQFSVERPDGSNFTLKIRSTKLEDSAMYFCASSVHDFGELFFGEGSRLTVL.